Listed below are T cell receptor beta chains from one sample, sequenced in a study of cytomegalovirus exposure and HLA in healthy donors. TCRdb's table, derived via immunoSEQ multiplex PCR, lists solely in-frame clones and lacks some. The repertoire holds about 170,000 clones, with about 75% as singletons. The sample was PBMCs. These receptors all stem from a female donor in good health and CMV-seronegative. Both conserved end residues are part of each CDR3. A D gene is named only where the DNA matches it firmly.

d_call j_call v_call cdr3_aa cdr3_nt
TRBD1 TRBJ1-1 TRBV6-5 CASIGQGRENTEAFF TGTGCCAGCATAGGACAGGGGAGGGAGAACACTGAAGCTTTCTTT
NA TRBJ1-1 TRBV5-1 CASSLDGGNTEAFF TGCGCCAGCAGCTTGGATGGGGGCAACACTGAAGCTTTCTTT
TRBD2 TRBJ2-7 TRBV6-1 CASRSGGSSYEQYF TGTGCCAGCAGGAGTGGCGGGAGTTCCTACGAGCAGTACTTC
NA TRBJ2-7 TRBV19 CASSFGGLGLREQYF TGTGCCAGTAGTTTCGGAGGGCTCGGCCTCCGCGAGCAGTACTTC
NA TRBJ2-5 TRBV7-9 CASSDAVGERETQYF TGTGCCAGCAGCGATGCGGTTGGCGAACGGGAGACCCAGTACTTC
TRBD2 TRBJ2-3 TRBV5-1 CASSHRGGTFTDTQYF TGCGCCAGCAGCCACCGGGGGGGAACCTTCACAGATACGCAGTATTTT
TRBD2 TRBJ2-2 TRBV30 CAWSPKLTSGPGELFF TGTGCCTGGAGTCCGAAACTGACTAGCGGCCCCGGGGAGCTGTTTTTT
NA TRBJ2-2 TRBV5-1 CASSLVQGWTGELFF TGCGCCAGCAGCTTAGTCCAGGGGTGGACCGGGGAGCTGTTTTTT
NA TRBJ1-5 TRBV30 CAWSLRGGASGNQPQHF TGTGCCTGGAGCCTCCGAGGGGGGGCAAGCGGCAATCAGCCCCAGCATTTT
TRBD1 TRBJ2-5 TRBV2 CASCRQGTQETQYF TGTGCCAGCTGTAGACAGGGGACTCAAGAGACCCAGTACTTC
NA TRBJ2-5 TRBV20-1 CSASPEETQYF TGCAGTGCATCACCGGAAGAGACCCAGTACTTC
TRBD2 TRBJ2-1 TRBV6-5 CASSYSSGTTYNEQFF TGTGCCAGCAGTTACTCCAGCGGGACCACCTACAATGAGCAGTTCTTC
NA TRBJ2-7 TRBV7-9 CASSPGGGFYEQYF TGTGCCAGCAGCCCGGGCGGGGGCTTCTACGAGCAGTACTTC
NA TRBJ2-1 TRBV6-5 CASSYSSAGGENEQFF TGTGCCAGCAGTTACTCATCGGCGGGTGGGGAAAATGAGCAGTTCTTC
TRBD1 TRBJ2-5 TRBV6-5 CASSYAMTGNVETQYF TGTGCCAGCAGTTACGCCATGACAGGGAACGTAGAGACCCAGTACTTC
TRBD1 TRBJ1-1 TRBV27 CASSPDRAAEAFF TGTGCCAGCAGTCCGGACAGGGCGGCTGAAGCTTTCTTT